The 8 T cell receptor beta chains below come from one sample, sequenced in a study of human T cells and chemical hapten exposure (dated by TCRdb to about 2021). The protocol used for the library was RACE. Sequencing was performed on a NextSeq 500. TCRdb trimmed public reads at Q25 via fastp, called clones via MiXCR and kept in-frame beta chains. Here each entry gathers all rows of one CDR3 protein and keeps the most common genes and DNA. The sample table contains under 95,000 distinct CDR3 sequences; only one count was recorded for about 8.8% of them. The ten largest clones represent 2.9% of the sample. The time point label, as the study defines it: healthy volunteer bleed at 2 weeks. Unfractionated whole blood was collected in Tempus Blood RNA tubes, and total RNA was extracted from that blood. Sequenced sample: whole blood. Receptor source: a female donor in good health. Some clones in this sample may be carry-over from other donors' samples.

Only a few counts were recorded for this clonotype. V usage is TRBV2 and J usage is TRBJ1-2, with 8 bases matching TRBD1. This CDR3 contains 12 residues. V trimming: 6 bases; J trimming: 4 bases; junction bases outside the gene matches: 1. CDR1 SNHLY and CDR2 FYNNEI come from the germline V gene. The CDR3 protein is CASRQGAYGYTF. The DNA of the CDR3 is TGTGCCAGCAGGCAGGGGGCCTATGGCTACACCTTC.

This clonotype showed up just a few times. The chain couples TRBV7-2 to TRBJ2-3; TRBD2 is a possible D gene (6 bases). This CDR3 region has 12 residues. Germline loops: CDR1 SGHTA, CDR2 FQGNSA. V lost 5 bases, J lost 8 bases, and 11 bases lay in between. The CDR3 DNA reads as TGTGCCAGCAGCCCGCCGGAGGGTACGCAGTATTTT. As protein: CASSPPEGTQYF. The whole variable domain, remainder taken from reference TRBV7-2 and TRBJ2-3, is GAGVSQSPSNKVTEKGKDVELRCDPISGHTALYWYRQSLGQGLEFLIYFQGNSAPDKSGLPSDRFSAERTGGSVSTLTIQRTQQEDSAVYLCASSPPEGTQYFGPGTRLTVL.

This clonotype was observed many times. This sequence joins TRBV28 and TRBJ2-3; possible D gene TRBD2, 6 bases. The CDR3 contains 16 residues. V was clipped by 5 bases and J by 4 bases, with 19 bases between them. Germline-derived CDR1 and CDR2 are MDHEN and SYDVKM. CDR3 nucleotides: TGTGCCAGCAGTCCCCATGAACTAGCTAAGGCAGATACGCAGTATTTT. Amino acid sequence: CASSPHELAKADTQYF.

The sample holds many counts of this clonotype. The V and J genes are TRBV3-1 and TRBJ2-7; 11 bases agree with TRBD2. Germline-derived CDR1 and CDR2 are LGHDT and YNNKEL (reference sequence). The CDR3 spans 15 residues. The junction had 1 base not matched to a gene; V was cut back by 1 base and J by 2 bases. CDR3 protein: CASSQVAGGPYEQYF. For the CDR3, the DNA is TGTGCCAGCAGCCAAGTAGCGGGAGGGCCCTACGAGCAGTACTTC.

This clonotype showed up just a few times. The chain joins TRBV29-1 to TRBJ2-2; 8 nucleotides align to TRBD2. This CDR3 spans 18 amino acids. Germline V CDR1 and CDR2: SQVTM, ANQGSEA. Trimming took 3 bases from V and 0 from J; bases not matched to a gene: 12. Here the CDR3 DNA reads TGCAGCGTTGACCCCCTAGCGGGTTGCCTCGCGAACACCGGGGAGCTGTTTTTT. Protein: CSVDPLAGCLANTGELFF.

This clonotype was observed many times. The J gene is TRBJ2-7, the V gene TRBV5-1, with D possibly matching TRBD2 (6 bases). This CDR3 spans 15 amino acids. V shed 3 bases and J shed 4 bases, with 17 bases lying between them. Germline CDR1 is SGHRS and CDR2 is YFSETQ. The CDR3 reads CASSSGRLERYEQYF. CDR3 in DNA: TGCGCCAGCAGCTCTGGGAGGTTAGAACGATACGAGCAGTACTTC.

This clonotype was seen more than once but under ten times. In nucleotides, the CDR3 is TGCGCCAGCAGCTTGAGAGTCGGGAGGGCCCACGAGCAGTACTTC. The encoded protein is CASSLRVGRAHEQYF. The gene calls are TRBV5-1 and TRBJ2-7; TRBD2 agrees at 8 bases. Germline assignment: CDR1 SGHRS and CDR2 YFSETQ. The CDR3 length is 15 residues. The V gene end was trimmed by 1 base and the J gene end by 5 bases; junction bases not matched to a gene: 8.

The J gene is TRBJ2-6, the V gene TRBV28; tentatively, D is TRBD2 (7 bases). In germline, CDR1 is MDHEN, CDR2 SYDVKM. V was pared by 8 bases and J by 0 bases, with 14 bases between. CDR3 length: 16 residues. The CDR3 DNA is TGTGCCAGCGGGGGGGGCGAACGCTCTGGGGCCAACGTCCTGACTTTC. It encodes CASGGGERSGANVLTF.